These 25 T cell receptor beta chains were all obtained from the same sample, sequenced in a study of control samples from healthy donors and cancer patients. Repertoires were generated with immunoSEQ multiplex PCR, while TCRdb's copy carries only in-frame clones and drops some. The table includes about 110,000 clones, approximately 82% detected once. Sequenced material: blood. These receptors originate from a man aged 18 to 30 in good health.

The V and J genes are TRBV7-9 and TRBJ1-2, with TRBD1 as a possible D gene (5 bases). Trimming took 3 bases from V and 3 from J, leaving 11 bases between them. Germline V gene lookup returns CDR1 SEHNR and CDR2 FQNEAQ (reference sequence). This CDR3 is built from 14 residues. CDR3 sequence: CASSFEGRDYGYTF. In nucleotides, the CDR3 is TGTGCCAGCAGCTTCGAGGGCAGGGACTATGGCTACACCTTC.

The V gene is TRBV4-1, the J gene TRBJ1-1; D is unclear. Between the trimmed V and J ends, which lost 0 bases and 6 bases, there was a span of 23 bases. Germline lookup yields CDR1 MGHRA and CDR2 YSYEKL. The CDR3 covers 18 residues. The CDR3 DNA is TGCGCCAGCAGCCAAGAAGGAAACAGCTACCCTATTTCTGCTGAAGCTTTCTTT. Protein: CASSQEGNSYPISAEAFF.

This clone has a handful of counts. J is TRBJ2-2 and V is TRBV2; D is uncertain. The CDR3 consists of 13 residues. Trimming took off 8 bases at V and 6 bases at J, with 13 bases between the two ends. The germline V gene encodes CDR1 SNHLY and CDR2 FYNNEI. The CDR3 DNA is TGTGCCAGCGAGTGGAGACCCTCCGGGGAGCTGTTTTTT. Its translation is CASEWRPSGELFF.

J is TRBJ2-7 and V is TRBV6-6; D might be TRBD2 (6 bases). Trimming took 7 bases from V and 3 from J, leaving 10 bases between them. This CDR3 is 12 amino acids long. Germline V gene lookup returns CDR1 MNHNY and CDR2 SVGAGI (reference sequence). The CDR3 is CASNMGGYEQYV. The CDR3 DNA follows: TGTGCCAGCAACATGGGAGGCTACGAGCAGTACGTC.

The rearrangement uses TRBV2 and TRBJ2-2, with D maybe TRBD2 (6 bases). The CDR3 is made up of 15 amino acids. Trimming stripped 6 bases from V and 0 bases from J, with 11 bases between. The V gene's germline CDR1 is SNHLY and CDR2 FYNNEI. As DNA, the CDR3 is TGTGCCAGCAGGAGGACTACCGCGAACACCGGGGAGCTGTTTTTT. It encodes CASRRTTANTGELFF.

Only a few counts were recorded for this clone. V is TRBV30 and J is TRBJ1-5, with TRBD1 as a possible D gene (6 bases). The germline gives CDR1 GTSNPN, CDR2 SVGIG (reference sequence). This CDR3 region has 13 residues. Trimming cost V 3 bases and J 6 bases, with 12 bases left between them. In DNA form, the CDR3 reads TGTGCCTGGAGGCCCAGGGGTCCTCAGCCCCAGCATTTT. It codes for CAWRPRGPQPQHF.

The CDR3: CASYSGTGRNEQFF. The CDR3 nucleotides read TGTGCCAGCTACTCGGGGACAGGGCGGAATGAGCAGTTCTTC. The chain employs TRBV10-3 and TRBJ2-1; 9 positions match TRBD1. J gave up 7 bases and V 10 bases, and 11 bases lay outside the gene matches. CDR1 is ENHRY, CDR2 SYGVKD, per germline. This CDR3 spans 14 amino acids.

V gene TRBV13 combines with J gene TRBJ2-7, with TRBD2 matching 8 bases. J lost 4 bases, V lost 3 bases, and 11 bases had no gene match. The CDR3 extends over 16 amino acids. Germline-derived CDR1 and CDR2 are PRHDT and FYEKMQ (reference sequence). This CDR3 reads CASSLAGGAPPYEQYF. Written as DNA, the CDR3 is TGTGCCAGCAGCTTGGCGGGGGGCGCGCCCCCTTACGAGCAGTACTTC.

On this clone: Other DNA sequences within the sample encode an identical CDR3. The chain couples TRBV19 to TRBJ1-3; no clear D gene. Trimming left V 5 bases short and J 0 bases short, with 11 bases between. Germline V gene data show CDR1 as LNHDA and CDR2 as SQIVND (reference sequence). The CDR3 covers 15 residues. CDR3 sequence (DNA): TGTGCCAGTAGTCCCCGTTGGTCCTCTGGAAACACCATATATTTT. Protein: CASSPRWSSGNTIYF.

The genes are TRBV6-6 and TRBJ2-3; 13 bases are shared with TRBD2. CDR1 and CDR2 (germline): MNHNY, SVGAGI (reference sequence). Trimming at V came to 10 bases and at J to 0 bases, leaving 7 bases not matched to a gene. This CDR3 comprises 16 residues. For the CDR3, the DNA is TGTGCCACTACGACTAGCGGGGGGACTAGCACAGATACGCAGTATTTT. Translating it yields CATTTSGGTSTDTQYF.

This chain connects TRBV19 to TRBJ1-2; D may be TRBD1 (6 bases). From germline, CDR1 is LNHDA and CDR2 SQIVND (reference sequence). V lost 5 bases, J lost 5 bases, and 21 bases lay in between. The CDR3 runs 16 residues. DNA for the CDR3: TGTGCCAGTAGTGCCCCCGGACAGATCCGACGGTATGGCTACACCTTC. Translation: CASSAPGQIRRYGYTF. Full variable domain (rest looked up from reference TRBV19 and TRBJ1-2): DGGITQSPKYLFRKEGQNVTLSCEQNLNHDAMYWYRQDPGQGLRLIYYSQIVNDFQKGDIAEGYSVSREKKESFPLTVTSAQKNPTAFYLCASSAPGQIRRYGYTFGSGTRLTVV.

The V and J genes are TRBV5-6 and TRBJ2-3; no reliable D call. In germline, CDR1 is SGHDT, CDR2 YYEEEE. CDR3 length: 15 amino acids. Trimming pared 5 bases from V and 7 bases from J, leaving 20 bases between. The CDR3 bases are TGTGCCAGCAGTAAACTACGCACCGAGAGATATACGCAGTATTTT. Translating it yields CASSKLRTERYTQYF.

The chain is built from TRBV7-9 and TRBJ2-1; 8 bases map to TRBD2. This CDR3 comprises 18 residues. V was pared by 2 bases and J by 5 bases, with 14 bases of the junction left unmatched. Looked up from germline, CDR1 is SEHNR and CDR2 is FQNEAQ (reference sequence). The CDR3 bases are TGTGCCAGCAGCTTACTCCGGGCGCGGCGGGGGGTAGACAATGAGCAGTTCTTC. Its translation: CASSLLRARRGVDNEQFF.

The chain has TRBV7-2 and TRBJ2-6; TRBD1 matches 9 bases. The germline V gene has CDR1 SGHTA and CDR2 FQGNSA. The CDR3 runs to 13 residues. V was pared by 5 bases and J by 10 bases, with 3 bases of the junction left unmatched. The CDR3 sequence: CASSTDRGNVLTF. The CDR3 region has the DNA TGTGCCAGCAGCACGGACAGGGGAAACGTCCTGACTTTC.

V usage is TRBV27 and J usage is TRBJ2-7; D not resolved. The ends were cut back, 3 bases at V and 0 bases at J, with 6 bases in the middle. The CDR3 contains 13 residues. The germline V gene encodes CDR1 MNHEY and CDR2 SMNVEV (reference sequence). The CDR3 is CASSFADSYEQYF. CDR3 sequence (DNA): TGTGCCAGCAGTTTCGCAGACTCCTACGAGCAGTACTTC.

The chain joins TRBV6-6 to TRBJ2-5; possible D gene TRBD1, 6 bases. Per the germline V gene, CDR1 is MNHNY and CDR2 is SVGAGI (reference sequence). V lost 2 bases to trimming and J lost 5 bases, with 18 bases between them. The CDR3 is 16 amino acids. This CDR3 is CASSYTIRGNVETQYF. CDR3 sequence (DNA): TGTGCCAGCAGTTACACCATCAGGGGAAATGTCGAGACCCAGTACTTC.

The V and J genes are TRBV19 and TRBJ1-1, with D unclear. Germline values: CDR1 LNHDA, CDR2 SQIVND (reference sequence). The V end lost 3 bases, the J end lost 11 bases, and 13 bases lay between the germline ends. This CDR3 region has 12 residues. The CDR3 here is CASSIDKGSAFF. DNA for the CDR3: TGTGCCAGTAGTATCGATAAGGGTTCGGCTTTCTTT.

V usage is TRBV28 and J usage is TRBJ2-5; D may be TRBD1 (5 bases). The V end lost 1 base, the J end lost 5 bases, and 11 bases lay between the germline ends. CDR1 and CDR2 (germline): MDHEN, SYDVKM. This CDR3 comprises 14 residues. CDR3 residues: CASSLSPRAETQYF. In nucleotides, the CDR3 is TGTGCCAGCAGTTTATCCCCCAGGGCGGAGACCCAGTACTTC.

V and J are TRBV4-3 and TRBJ2-5, with 8 bases lining up with TRBD1. The germline gives CDR1 LGHNA, CDR2 YSLEER. With 4 bases clipped from V and 4 bases from J, the junction kept 11 bases outside the gene matches. This CDR3 has 16 amino acids. In DNA form, the CDR3 reads TGCGCCAGCAGCCTCGATCAGGGGGCGCGGGGAGAGACCCAGTACTTC. The encoded protein is CASSLDQGARGETQYF.

This chain links TRBV9 with TRBJ2-3, with 12 bases lining up with TRBD2. J gave up 3 bases and V 2 bases, and 4 bases lay outside the gene matches. The CDR3 length is 16 residues. In germline, CDR1 is SGDLS, CDR2 YYNGEE. The CDR3 loop reads CASSVASGGATDTQYF. The CDR3 coding sequence is TGTGCCAGCAGCGTCGCTAGCGGGGGGGCGACAGATACGCAGTATTTT.

This sequence joins TRBV11-3 and TRBJ2-3; TRBD2 matches 7 bases. The trim removed 3 bases at V and 3 bases at J, leaving 3 bases unmatched. CDR1 and CDR2 (germline): SGHNT, YENEEA. This CDR3 region has 14 residues. This CDR3 reads CASSLGEGTDTQYF. The DNA of the CDR3 is TGTGCCAGCAGCTTGGGGGAGGGGACAGATACGCAGTATTTT.

The chain couples TRBV11-2 to TRBJ1-2; D not certain. Trimming cost V 5 bases and J 0 bases, with 7 bases left between them. Per the germline V gene, CDR1 is SGHAT and CDR2 is FQNNGV. The CDR3 runs 13 residues. CDR3 amino acids: CASSQPPNYGYTF. The CDR3, as DNA: TGTGCCAGCAGCCAACCCCCTAACTATGGCTACACCTTC.

The chain couples TRBV11-2 to TRBJ2-2; perhaps TRBD2 as D (6 bases). V lost 4 bases and J 5 bases, leaving 17 bases between the germline ends. Germline lookup yields CDR1 SGHAT and CDR2 FQNNGV. The CDR3 length is 16 residues. CDR3 coding DNA: TGTGCCAGCAGCTCGGCCACTCAACGGGGGACCGGGGAGCTGTTTTTT. It codes for CASSSATQRGTGELFF.

V and J are TRBV30 and TRBJ1-2, with D possibly matching TRBD1 (5 bases). This CDR3 contains 13 residues. Per the germline V gene, CDR1 is GTSNPN and CDR2 is SVGIG (reference sequence). Trimming removed 4 bases from V and 1 base from J, with 10 bases in between. This CDR3 reads CAWISGFNYGYTF. The DNA for the CDR3 is TGTGCCTGGATATCAGGGTTTAACTATGGCTACACCTTC.

The J gene is TRBJ2-2, the V gene TRBV11-2; 8 bases agree with TRBD2. Trimming at V came to 5 bases and at J to 2 bases, leaving 7 bases not matched to a gene. There are 16 residues in the CDR3. From germline, CDR1 is SGHAT and CDR2 FQNNGV. CDR3 in DNA: TGTGCCAGCAGCGCCGTGCGGGGGGACAACACCGGGGAGCTGTTTTTT. Amino acid sequence: CASSAVRGDNTGELFF.